This TCR beta chain was obtained from a study of blood T cell repertoires in COVID-19. Across the study: COVID-19 samples from acute and convalescent phases originated in the United States, Italy and Spain. T cells, B-cell-depleted T cells, or PBMCs supplied cDNA or gDNA.

In this sample, this clone turned up once. In the authors' workflow: Estimation of nucleated cell counts was performed using reference gene primer amplification. Clones were sequenced by immunoSEQ multiplex PCR, and TCRdb holds only the in-frame ones, with some missing. Clonal size and the V and J genes are those of that table, whereas D and trimming came from the DNA. The sample includes around 100,000 clones, roughly 81% seen only once; the top ten take 1.1% to 1.5%. Germline values: CDR1 ENHRY, CDR2 SYGVKD. Trimming cost V 3 bases and J 5 bases, with 7 bases left between them. The CDR3 extends over 12 amino acids.

The sample consisted of peripheral blood. This clonotype was sampled from a man between 35 and 55 years old with acute or convalescent COVID-19. The chain couples TRBV10-3 to TRBJ2-5; D is ambiguous. CDR3 sequence (DNA): TGTGCCATCAGTGATGGCCTGGAGACCCAGTACTTC. This encodes CAISDGLETQYF.